This TCR beta chain was identified in a study of identical twins. From the 5' RACE reads, TCRdb called clonotypes with MiXCR, one entry per CDR3 protein. The top ten hold 0.35% to 0.45% of the sample, which has fewer than 550,000 distinct CDR3 sequences, roughly 15% seen once. The V gene's germline CDR1 is SQVTM and CDR2 ANQGSEA. Trimming pared 5 bases from V and 2 bases from J, leaving 11 bases between. This CDR3 region has 13 residues. These same records also appear under a second study, on yellow fever vaccine responses in identical twins.

The genes are TRBV29-1 and TRBJ2-3; no reliable D call. Material for sequencing was CD4+ T cells sorted from blood. This sequence originates from a woman younger than 30 in good health. CDR3 DNA: TGCAGCGTTAGTTTCACAAACACAGATACGCAGTATTTT. Its protein is CSVSFTNTDTQYF.